This T cell receptor (beta chain) is drawn from a study of T cell changes during pregnancy in multiple sclerosis. CDR3 length equals 15 residues. V was clipped by 2 bases and J by 0 bases, with 8 bases between them. From germline, CDR1 is MNHEY and CDR2 SMNVEV (reference sequence). Method: immunoSEQ multiplex PCR; TCRdb's copy keeps in-frame clones and lacks some. The sample lists about 33,000 clones; 91% were seen once. This receptor was identified in a female donor in good health, enrolled as a control in a pregnancy study. Material: CD4+ T cells from peripheral blood mononuclear cells, obtained in the third trimester of pregnancy. The chain combines TRBV27 with TRBJ1-5; D is ambiguous. The CDR3 nucleotides read TGTGCCAGCAGTTTACCAGGATCTAGCAATCAGCCCCAGCATTTT. Protein sequence: CASSLPGSSNQPQHF.